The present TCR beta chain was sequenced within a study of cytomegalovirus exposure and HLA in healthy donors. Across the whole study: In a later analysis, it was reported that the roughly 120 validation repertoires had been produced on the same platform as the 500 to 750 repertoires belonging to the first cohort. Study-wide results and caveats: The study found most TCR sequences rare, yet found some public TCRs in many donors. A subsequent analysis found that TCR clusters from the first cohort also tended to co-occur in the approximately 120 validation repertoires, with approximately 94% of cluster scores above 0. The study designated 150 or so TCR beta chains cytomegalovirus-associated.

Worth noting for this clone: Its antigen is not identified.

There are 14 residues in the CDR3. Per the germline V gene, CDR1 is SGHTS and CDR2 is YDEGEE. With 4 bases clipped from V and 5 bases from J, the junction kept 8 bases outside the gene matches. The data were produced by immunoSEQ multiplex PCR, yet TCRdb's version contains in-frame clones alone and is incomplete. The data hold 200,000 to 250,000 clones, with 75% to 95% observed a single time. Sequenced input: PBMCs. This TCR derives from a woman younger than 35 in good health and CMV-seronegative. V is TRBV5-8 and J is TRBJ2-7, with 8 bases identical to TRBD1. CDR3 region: CASSRLDRAHEQYF. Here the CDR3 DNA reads TGTGCCAGCAGCCGACTGGACAGGGCACACGAGCAGTACTTC.